Sequencing of this TCR beta chain was carried out in a study of low-dose radiotherapy and immunotherapy resistance in tumors. Study as a whole: On an every-two-weeks schedule, patients received intravenous nivolumab 240 mg, along with ipilimumab 1 mg/kg every six weeks.

cDNA synthesis used a TRAV/TRBV-specific primer set for both chains. TCR amplification ran 20 PCR cycles using constant-region and V-primer adapter primers. TCRdb processed the reads anew with MiXCR; each CDR3 protein has one entry. This sample carries around 18,000 distinct CDR3 sequences, about 74% of them seen once, and the ten largest clones take 11%. Low-dose radiotherapy, low-dose cyclophosphamide, aspirin, ipilimumab and nivolumab were all given to the donors. The V gene end was trimmed by 3 bases and the J gene end by 1 base; junction bases not matched to a gene: 5. The length of the CDR3 is 15 residues. The germline CDR1 and CDR2 sequences are SGHVS and FQNEAQ.

V and J are TRBV7-8 and TRBJ2-5; 7 nucleotides align to TRBD1. The sequence was obtained from a human donor with advanced metastatic prostate, ovarian, gallbladder or colorectal cancer (not recorded which). This table probably holds off-target reads from a library built for another chain. The CDR3 is CASSFSSGGQETQYF. In nucleotides, the CDR3 is TGTGCCAGCAGCTTTAGTTCAGGGGGCCAAGAGACCCAGTACTTC.